This TCR beta chain was obtained from a study of regulatory T cells in long-lasting Graves disease. Study overall: Patients with new Graves' disease had used antithyroid drugs below 3 months. Study-wide results and caveats: Repertoires from persistent disease leaned toward TRBV28, TRBJ1-2 and TRBJ2-5. For persistent Graves' patients, TCR diversity was lower than for newly diagnosed ones.

Sequencing libraries for TCR beta were prepared with iRepertoire HTBI primers and Arm-PCR of CDR3 regions. TCRdb passed the multiplex PCR reads through MiXCR, listing each CDR3 protein once. The sample records a few hundred thousand distinct CDR3 sequences, less than 20% being singletons. Time point specified: newly diagnosed GD, antithyroid drugs for less than 3 months. From PBMCs, RNA was extracted and then used to make the TCR library. Germline V gene lookup returns CDR1 SGHAT and CDR2 FQNNGV. The CDR3 totals 13 residues. Remarks on this clonotype: Its antigen is unknown. At one of its ends the junction is not consistent with the germline gene, which may arise from a read error.

The sample was also linked to a second study, of T cells in Graves' hyperthyroidism and ophthalmopathy. This second study notes: First-round RT-PCR of the TCR CDR3 relied on the HTBI primer set.

Sample: peripheral blood mononuclear cells (PBMCs), taken at new diagnosis, from a patient treated with antithyroid drugs. The chain couples TRBV11-2 to TRBJ2-2; D possibly corresponds to TRBD2 (5 bases). This receptor was obtained from a woman in her 30s with Graves disease. The CDR3 here is CASTLSRGGELFF. The CDR3 DNA sequence: TGTGCCAGCACCTTATCACGGGGCGGGGAGCTGTTTTTT. The full variable domain, its missing parts supplied by reference TRBV11-2 and TRBJ2-2, is EAGVAQSPRYKIIEKRQSVAFWCNPISGHATLYWYQQILGQGPKLLIQFQNNGVVDDSQLPKDRFSAERLKGVDSTLKIQPAKLEDSAVYLCASTLSRGGELFFGEGSRLTVL.